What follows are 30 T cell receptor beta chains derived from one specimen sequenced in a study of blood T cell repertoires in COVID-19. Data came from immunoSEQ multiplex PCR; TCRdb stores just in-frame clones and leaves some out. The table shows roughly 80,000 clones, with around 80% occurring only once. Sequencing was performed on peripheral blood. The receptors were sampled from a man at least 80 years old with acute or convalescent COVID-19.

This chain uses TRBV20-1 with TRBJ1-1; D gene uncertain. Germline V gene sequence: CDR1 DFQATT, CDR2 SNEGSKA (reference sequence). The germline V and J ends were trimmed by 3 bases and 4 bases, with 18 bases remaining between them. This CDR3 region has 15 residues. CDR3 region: CSASADARAGTEAFF. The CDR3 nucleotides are TGCAGTGCTAGTGCCGACGCGAGGGCTGGCACTGAAGCTTTCTTT.

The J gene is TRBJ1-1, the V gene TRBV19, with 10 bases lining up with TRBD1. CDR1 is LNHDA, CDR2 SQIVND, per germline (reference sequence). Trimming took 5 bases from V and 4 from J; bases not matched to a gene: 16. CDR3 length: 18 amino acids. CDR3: CASSPKTGGSFGGTEAFF. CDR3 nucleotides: TGTGCCAGTAGTCCTAAGACAGGGGGCTCGTTCGGTGGCACTGAAGCTTTCTTT.

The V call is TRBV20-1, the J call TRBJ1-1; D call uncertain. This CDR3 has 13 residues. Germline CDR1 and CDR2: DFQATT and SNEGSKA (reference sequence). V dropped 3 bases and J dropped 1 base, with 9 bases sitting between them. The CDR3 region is CSASSYSNTEAFF. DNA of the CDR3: TGCAGTGCTAGTAGTTACTCGAACACTGAAGCTTTCTTT.

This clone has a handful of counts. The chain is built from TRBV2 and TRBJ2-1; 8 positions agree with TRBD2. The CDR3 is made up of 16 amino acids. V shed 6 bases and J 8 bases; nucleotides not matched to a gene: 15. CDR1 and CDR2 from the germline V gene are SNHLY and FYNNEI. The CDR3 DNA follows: TGTGCCAGCAGCCCCGACTGGGAGCGGGGGCTTTATGAGCAGTTCTTC. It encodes CASSPDWERGLYEQFF.

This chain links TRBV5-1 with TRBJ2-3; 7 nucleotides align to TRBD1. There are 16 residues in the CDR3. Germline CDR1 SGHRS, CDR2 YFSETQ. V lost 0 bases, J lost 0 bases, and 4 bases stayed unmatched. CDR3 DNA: TGCGCCAGCAGCTTGGCCGGGACAGCAAGCACAGATACGCAGTATTTT. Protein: CASSLAGTASTDTQYF.

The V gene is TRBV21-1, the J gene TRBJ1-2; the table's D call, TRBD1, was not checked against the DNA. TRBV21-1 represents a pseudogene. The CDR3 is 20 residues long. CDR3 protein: CASSSQKKRDREGANYGYTF. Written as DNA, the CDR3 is TGTGCCAGCAGCTCTCAGAAAAAGAGGGACAGGGAGGGGGCTAACTATGGCTACACCTTC.

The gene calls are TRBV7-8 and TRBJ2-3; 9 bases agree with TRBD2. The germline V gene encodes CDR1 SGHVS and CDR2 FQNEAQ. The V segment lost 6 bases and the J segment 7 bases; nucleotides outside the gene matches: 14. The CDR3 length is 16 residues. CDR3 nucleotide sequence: TGTGCCAGCAGTTCCCCGGGCGGGGGGGCAAGTAATACGCAGTATTTT. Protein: CASSSPGGGASNTQYF. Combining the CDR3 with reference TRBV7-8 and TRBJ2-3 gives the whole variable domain GAGVSQSPRYKVAKRGQDVALRCDPISGHVSLFWYQQALGQGPEFLTYFQNEAQLDKSGLPSDRFFAERPEGSVSTLKIQRTQQEDSAVYLCASSSPGGGASNTQYFGPGTRLTVL.

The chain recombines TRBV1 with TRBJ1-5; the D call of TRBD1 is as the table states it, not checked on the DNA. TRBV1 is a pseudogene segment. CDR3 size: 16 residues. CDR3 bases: TGCACCAGCAGCCTAACAGCTTTTCATAGCAATCAGCCCCAGCATTTT. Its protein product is CTSSLTAFHSNQPQHF.

The CDR3 region has the DNA TGTGCCTGGAGGTACCCGGGACAGGGGTATCAGCCCCAGCATTTT. Protein sequence: CAWRYPGQGYQPQHF. The chain uses TRBV30 and TRBJ1-5; 10 bases are a match to TRBD1. V gave up 3 bases and J gave up 5 bases; unmatched junction bases: 7. Germline lookup yields CDR1 GTSNPN and CDR2 SVGIG (reference sequence). The length of the CDR3 is 15 residues.

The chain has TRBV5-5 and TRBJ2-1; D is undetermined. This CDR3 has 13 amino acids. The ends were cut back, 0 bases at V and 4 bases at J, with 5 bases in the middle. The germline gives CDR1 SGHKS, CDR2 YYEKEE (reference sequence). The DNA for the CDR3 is TGTGCCAGCAGCTTGGACATATACAATGAGCAGTTCTTC. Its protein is CASSLDIYNEQFF.

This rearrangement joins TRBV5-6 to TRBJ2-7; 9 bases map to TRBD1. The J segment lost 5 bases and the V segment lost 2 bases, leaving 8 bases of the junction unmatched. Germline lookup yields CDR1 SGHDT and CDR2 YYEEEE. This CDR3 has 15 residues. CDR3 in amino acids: CASSFLQGARNEQYF. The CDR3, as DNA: TGTGCCAGCAGCTTTTTACAGGGGGCGCGGAACGAGCAGTACTTC.

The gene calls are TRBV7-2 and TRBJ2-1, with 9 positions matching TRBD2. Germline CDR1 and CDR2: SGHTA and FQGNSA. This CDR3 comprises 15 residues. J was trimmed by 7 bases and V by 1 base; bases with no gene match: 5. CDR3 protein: CASSLGPSGENEQFF. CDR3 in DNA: TGTGCCAGCAGCTTAGGTCCTAGCGGGGAAAATGAGCAGTTCTTC.

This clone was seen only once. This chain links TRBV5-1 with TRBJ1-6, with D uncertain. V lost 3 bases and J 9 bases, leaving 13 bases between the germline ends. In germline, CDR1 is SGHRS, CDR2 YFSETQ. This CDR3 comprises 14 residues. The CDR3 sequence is CASSSDPGGSPLHF. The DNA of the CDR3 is TGCGCCAGCAGCTCCGATCCCGGCGGTTCACCCCTCCACTTT.

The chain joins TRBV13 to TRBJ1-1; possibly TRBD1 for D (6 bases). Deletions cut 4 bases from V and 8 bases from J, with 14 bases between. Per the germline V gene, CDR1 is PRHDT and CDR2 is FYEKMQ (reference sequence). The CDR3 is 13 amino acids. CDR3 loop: CASSYQGREEAFF. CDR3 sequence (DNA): TGTGCCAGCAGCTATCAGGGGAGGGAGGAAGCTTTCTTT.

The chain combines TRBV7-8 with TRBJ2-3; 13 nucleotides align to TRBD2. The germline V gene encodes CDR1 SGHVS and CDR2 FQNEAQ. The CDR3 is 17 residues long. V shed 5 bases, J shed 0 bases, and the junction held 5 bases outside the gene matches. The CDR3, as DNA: TGTGCCAGCAGCCCCCGGACTAGCGGGGGCAGCACAGATACGCAGTATTTT. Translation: CASSPRTSGGSTDTQYF.

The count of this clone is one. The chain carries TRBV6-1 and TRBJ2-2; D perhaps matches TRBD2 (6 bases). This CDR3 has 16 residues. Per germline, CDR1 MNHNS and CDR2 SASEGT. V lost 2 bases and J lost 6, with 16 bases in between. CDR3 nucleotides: TGTGCCAGCAGTGAACACGGGGGTTTCGGGTCCGGGGAGCTGTTTTTT. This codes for CASSEHGGFGSGELFF.

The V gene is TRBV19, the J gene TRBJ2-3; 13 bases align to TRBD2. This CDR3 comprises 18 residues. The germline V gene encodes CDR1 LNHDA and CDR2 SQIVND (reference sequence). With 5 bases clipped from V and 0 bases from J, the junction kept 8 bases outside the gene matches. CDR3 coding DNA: TGTGCCAGTAGTGTACTAGCGGGGGGGACTTCTAGCACAGATACGCAGTATTTT. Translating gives CASSVLAGGTSSTDTQYF.

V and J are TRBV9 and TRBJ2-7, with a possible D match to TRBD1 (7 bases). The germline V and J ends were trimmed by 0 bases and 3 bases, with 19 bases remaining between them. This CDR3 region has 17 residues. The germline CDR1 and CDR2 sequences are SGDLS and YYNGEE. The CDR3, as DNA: TGTGCCAGCAGCGTAGGAGTTGGCCTTCAGGGGGGCTACGAGCAGTACTTC. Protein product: CASSVGVGLQGGYEQYF.

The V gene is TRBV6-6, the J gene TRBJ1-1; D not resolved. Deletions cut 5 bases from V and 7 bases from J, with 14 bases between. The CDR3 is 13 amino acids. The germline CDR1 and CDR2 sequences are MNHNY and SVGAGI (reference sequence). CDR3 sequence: CASSPSTAGEAFF. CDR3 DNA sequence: TGTGCCAGCAGTCCATCGACGGCGGGTGAAGCTTTCTTT.

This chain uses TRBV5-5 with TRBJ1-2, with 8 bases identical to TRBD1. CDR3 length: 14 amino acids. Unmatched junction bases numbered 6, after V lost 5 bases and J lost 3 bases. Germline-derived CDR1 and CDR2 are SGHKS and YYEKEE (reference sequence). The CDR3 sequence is CASSHRGTDYGYTF. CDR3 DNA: TGTGCCAGCAGTCACAGGGGGACTGACTATGGCTACACCTTC.

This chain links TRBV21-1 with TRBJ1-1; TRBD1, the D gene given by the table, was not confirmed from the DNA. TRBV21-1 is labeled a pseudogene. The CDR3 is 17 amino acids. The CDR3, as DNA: TGTGCCAGCAGCAAAAGGGGGAGGAGGGGGCGCAGGACTGAAGCTTTCTTT. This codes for CASSKRGRRGRRTEAFF.

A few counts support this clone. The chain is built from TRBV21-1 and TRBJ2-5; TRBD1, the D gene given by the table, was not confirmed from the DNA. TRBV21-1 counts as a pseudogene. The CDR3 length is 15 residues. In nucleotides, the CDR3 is TGTGCCAGCAGCAAAGCTGGGGCGCGCCAAGAGACCCAGTACTTC. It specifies CASSKAGARQETQYF.

CDR3 sequence (DNA): TGTGCCAGCAACCTAAGGGACAGAGGGTCACCCCTCCACTTT. Translation: CASNLRDRGSPLHF. This chain uses TRBV2 with TRBJ1-6; 7 positions agree with TRBD1. V shed 7 bases and J 10 bases; nucleotides not matched to a gene: 10. Germline V gives CDR1 SNHLY, CDR2 FYNNEI. This CDR3 comprises 14 residues.

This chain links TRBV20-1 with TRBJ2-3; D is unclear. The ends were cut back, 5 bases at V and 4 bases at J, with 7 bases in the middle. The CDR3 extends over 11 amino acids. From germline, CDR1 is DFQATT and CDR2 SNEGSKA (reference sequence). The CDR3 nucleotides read TGCAGTGCTGAGCAGGCAGATACGCAGTATTTT. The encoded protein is CSAEQADTQYF.

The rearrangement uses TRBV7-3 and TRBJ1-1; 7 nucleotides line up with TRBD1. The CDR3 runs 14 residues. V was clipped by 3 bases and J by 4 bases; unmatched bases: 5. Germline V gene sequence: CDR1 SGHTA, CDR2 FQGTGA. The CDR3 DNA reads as TGTGCCAGCAGCTTGCAGGGGGTTGGCACTGAAGCTTTCTTT. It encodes CASSLQGVGTEAFF.

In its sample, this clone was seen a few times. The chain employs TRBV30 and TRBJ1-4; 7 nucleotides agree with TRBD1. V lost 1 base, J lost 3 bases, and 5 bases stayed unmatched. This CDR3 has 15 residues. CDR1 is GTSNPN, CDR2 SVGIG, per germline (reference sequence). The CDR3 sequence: CAWSASGQPNEKLFF. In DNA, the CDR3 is TGTGCCTGGAGTGCCTCGGGACAGCCTAATGAAAAACTGTTTTTT.

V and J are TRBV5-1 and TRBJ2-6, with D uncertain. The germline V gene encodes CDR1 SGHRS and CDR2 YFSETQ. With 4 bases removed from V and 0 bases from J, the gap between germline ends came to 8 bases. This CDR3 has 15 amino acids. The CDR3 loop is CASSVTPSGANVLTF. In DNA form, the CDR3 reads TGCGCCAGCAGCGTGACACCCTCTGGGGCCAACGTCCTGACTTTC.

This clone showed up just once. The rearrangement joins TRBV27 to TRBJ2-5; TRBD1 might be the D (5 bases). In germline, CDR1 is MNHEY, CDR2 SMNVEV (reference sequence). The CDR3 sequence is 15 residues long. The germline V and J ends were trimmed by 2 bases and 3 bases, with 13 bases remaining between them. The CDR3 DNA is TGTGCCAGCAGTTTAGACGTCCAGGGTAAAGAGACCCAGTACTTC. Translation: CASSLDVQGKETQYF.

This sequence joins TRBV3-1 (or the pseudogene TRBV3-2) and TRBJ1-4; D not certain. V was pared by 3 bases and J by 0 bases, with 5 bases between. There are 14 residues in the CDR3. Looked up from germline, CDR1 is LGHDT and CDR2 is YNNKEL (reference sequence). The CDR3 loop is CASSHRATNEKLFF. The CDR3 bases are TGTGCCAGCAGCCACCGGGCAACTAATGAAAAACTGTTTTTT.

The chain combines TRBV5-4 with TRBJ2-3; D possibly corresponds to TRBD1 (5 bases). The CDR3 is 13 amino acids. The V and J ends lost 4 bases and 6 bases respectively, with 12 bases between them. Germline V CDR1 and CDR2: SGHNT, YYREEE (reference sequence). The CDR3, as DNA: TGTGCCAGCAGCGATAAAGGGGCGGATACGCAGTATTTT. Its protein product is CASSDKGADTQYF.